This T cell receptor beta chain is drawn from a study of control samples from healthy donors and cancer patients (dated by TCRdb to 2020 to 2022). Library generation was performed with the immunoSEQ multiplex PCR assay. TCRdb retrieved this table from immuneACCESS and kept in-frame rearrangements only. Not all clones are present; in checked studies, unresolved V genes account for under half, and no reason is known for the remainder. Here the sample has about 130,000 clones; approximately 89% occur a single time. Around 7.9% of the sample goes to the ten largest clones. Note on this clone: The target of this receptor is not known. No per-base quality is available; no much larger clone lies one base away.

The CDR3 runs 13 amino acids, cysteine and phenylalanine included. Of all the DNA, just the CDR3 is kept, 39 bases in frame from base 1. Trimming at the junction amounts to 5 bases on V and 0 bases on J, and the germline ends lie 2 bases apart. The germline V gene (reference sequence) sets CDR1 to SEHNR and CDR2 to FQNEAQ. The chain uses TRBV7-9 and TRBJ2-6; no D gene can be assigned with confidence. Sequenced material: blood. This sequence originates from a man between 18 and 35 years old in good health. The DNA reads TGTGCCAGCAGCACCTCTGGGGCCAACGTCCTGACTTTC. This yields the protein CASSTSGANVLTF.